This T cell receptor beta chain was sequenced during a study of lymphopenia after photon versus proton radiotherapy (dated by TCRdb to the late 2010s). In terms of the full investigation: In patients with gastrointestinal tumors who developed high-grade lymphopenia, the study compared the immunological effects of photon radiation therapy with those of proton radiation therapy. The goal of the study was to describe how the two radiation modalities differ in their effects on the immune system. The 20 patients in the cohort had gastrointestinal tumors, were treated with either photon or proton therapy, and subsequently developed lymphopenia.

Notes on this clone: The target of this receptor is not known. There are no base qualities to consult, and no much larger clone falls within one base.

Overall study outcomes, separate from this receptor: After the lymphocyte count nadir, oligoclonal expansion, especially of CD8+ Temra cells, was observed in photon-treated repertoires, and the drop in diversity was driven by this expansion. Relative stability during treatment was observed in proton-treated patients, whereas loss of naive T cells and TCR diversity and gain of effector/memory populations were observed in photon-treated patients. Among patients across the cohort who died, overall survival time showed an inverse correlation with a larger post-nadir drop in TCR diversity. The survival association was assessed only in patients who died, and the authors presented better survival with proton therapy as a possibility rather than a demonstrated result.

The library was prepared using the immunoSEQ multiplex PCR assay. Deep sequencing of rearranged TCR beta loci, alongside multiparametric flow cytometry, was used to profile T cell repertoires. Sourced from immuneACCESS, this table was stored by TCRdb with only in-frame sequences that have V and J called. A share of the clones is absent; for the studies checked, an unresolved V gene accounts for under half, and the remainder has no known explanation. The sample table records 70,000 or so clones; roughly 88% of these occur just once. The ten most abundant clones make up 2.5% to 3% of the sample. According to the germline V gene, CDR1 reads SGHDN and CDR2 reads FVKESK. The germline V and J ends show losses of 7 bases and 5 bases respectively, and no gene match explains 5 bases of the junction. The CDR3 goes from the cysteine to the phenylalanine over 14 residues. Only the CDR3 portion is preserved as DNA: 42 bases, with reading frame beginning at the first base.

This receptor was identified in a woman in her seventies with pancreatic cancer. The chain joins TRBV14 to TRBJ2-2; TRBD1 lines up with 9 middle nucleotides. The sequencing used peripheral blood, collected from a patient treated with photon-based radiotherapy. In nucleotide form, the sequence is TGTGCCAGCACCCGACAGGGGGGAACCGGGGAGCTGTTTTTT. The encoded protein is CASTRQGGTGELFF. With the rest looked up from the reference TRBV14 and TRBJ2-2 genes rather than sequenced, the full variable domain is EAGVTQFPSHSVIEKGQTVTLRCDPISGHDNLYWYRRVMGKEIKFLLHFVKESKQDESGMPNNRFLAERTGGTYSTLKVQPAELEDSGVYFCASTRQGGTGELFFGEGSRLTVL.